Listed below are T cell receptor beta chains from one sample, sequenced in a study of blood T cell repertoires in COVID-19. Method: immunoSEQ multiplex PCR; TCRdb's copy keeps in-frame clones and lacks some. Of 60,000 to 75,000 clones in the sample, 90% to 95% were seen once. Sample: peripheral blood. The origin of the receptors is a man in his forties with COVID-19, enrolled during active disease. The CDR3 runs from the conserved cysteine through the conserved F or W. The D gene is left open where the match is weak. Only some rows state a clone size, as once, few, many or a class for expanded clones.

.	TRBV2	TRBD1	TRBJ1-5	CASSEWSGQGHQPQHF	TGTGCCAGCAGTGAATGGTCTGGACAGGGCCATCAGCCCCAGCATTTT
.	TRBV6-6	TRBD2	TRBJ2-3	CASNTGGRRTDTQYF	TGTGCCAGCAACACGGGGGGGCGCCGCACAGATACGCAGTATTTT
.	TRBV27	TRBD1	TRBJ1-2	CASSLEGQGDGYTF	TGTGCCAGCAGTTTAGAAGGACAGGGAGATGGCTACACCTTC
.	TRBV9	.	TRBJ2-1	CASSVARQAGNEQFF	TGTGCCAGCAGCGTAGCTCGGCAGGCTGGGAATGAGCAGTTCTTC
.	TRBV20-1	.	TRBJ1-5	CSGGGNQPQHF	TGCAGTGGAGGAGGCAATCAGCCCCAGCATTTT
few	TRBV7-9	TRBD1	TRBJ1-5	CASSLTGAEQPQHF	TGTGCCAGCAGCTTGACAGGGGCGGAGCAGCCCCAGCATTTT
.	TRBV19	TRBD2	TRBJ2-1	CASSIGPSGDEQFF	TGTGCCAGTAGTATAGGACCTAGCGGGGATGAGCAGTTCTTC
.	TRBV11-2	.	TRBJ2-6	CASSFIQGSSGANVLTF	TGTGCCAGCAGCTTTATCCAGGGTTCTAGTGGGGCCAACGTCCTGACTTTC
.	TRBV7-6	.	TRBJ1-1	CASSFSGESSEAFF	TGTGCCAGCAGCTTCTCTGGTGAGAGCTCTGAAGCTTTCTTT
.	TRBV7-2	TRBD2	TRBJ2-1	CASSLTSGGRSEQFF	TGTGCCAGCAGCTTGACTAGCGGGGGGCGTAGTGAGCAGTTCTTC
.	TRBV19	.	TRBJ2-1	CASSQGHYNEQFF	TGTGCCAGTAGTCAGGGGCACTACAATGAGCAGTTCTTC
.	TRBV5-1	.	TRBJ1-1	CASRTGTNTEAFF	TGCGCCAGCAGAACAGGGACGAACACTGAAGCTTTCTTT
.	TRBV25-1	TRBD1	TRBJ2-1	CASSEGQGAFNEQFF	TGTGCCAGCAGTGAGGGACAGGGGGCTTTCAATGAGCAGTTCTTC
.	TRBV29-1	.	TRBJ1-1	CSVEGTEDTEAFF	TGCAGCGTTGAAGGGACAGAGGACACTGAAGCTTTCTTT
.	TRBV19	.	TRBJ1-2	CASSIGQRYGYTF	TGTGCCAGTAGTATAGGACAACGCTATGGCTACACCTTC
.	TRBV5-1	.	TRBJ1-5	CASSLGREADQPQHF	TGCGCCAGCAGCTTGGGCCGGGAGGCCGATCAGCCCCAGCATTTT
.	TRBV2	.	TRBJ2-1	CASRNRDTQGKQFF	TGTGCCAGCAGAAACCGGGACACCCAGGGGAAGCAGTTCTTC
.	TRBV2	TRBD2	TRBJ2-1	CARRGGGSSYNEQFF	TGTGCCCGCCGTGGGGGGGGGAGCTCCTACAATGAGCAGTTCTTC
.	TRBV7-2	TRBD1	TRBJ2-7	CASSLSEGQGFYEQYF	TGTGCCAGCAGCTTAAGTGAGGGACAGGGCTTCTACGAGCAGTACTTC
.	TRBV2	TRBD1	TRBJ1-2	CASRELQGGEGYTF	TGTGCCAGCAGGGAGCTACAGGGGGGAGAAGGCTACACCTTC
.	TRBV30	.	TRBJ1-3	CAWSVSRTPTSGNTIYF	TGTGCCTGGAGTGTATCGCGGACACCCACCTCTGGAAACACCATATATTTT
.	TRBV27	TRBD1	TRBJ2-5	CASSSGTGQETQYF	TGTGCCAGCAGTTCCGGGACAGGACAAGAGACCCAGTACTTC
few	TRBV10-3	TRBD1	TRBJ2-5	CAISESRGQGARETQYF	TGTGCCATCAGTGAGTCACGGGGGCAGGGGGCTCGAGAGACCCAGTACTTC
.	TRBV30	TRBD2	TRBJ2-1	CAWIPSGGGWNEQFF	TGTGCCTGGATTCCTAGCGGGGGAGGATGGAATGAGCAGTTCTTC
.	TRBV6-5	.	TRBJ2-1	CASSYLSPSNEQFF	TGTGCCAGCAGTTACCTCTCACCTAGCAATGAGCAGTTCTTC
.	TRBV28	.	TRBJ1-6	CASSSRARDSPLHF	TGTGCCAGCAGTTCCCGGGCCAGGGATTCACCCCTCCACTTT
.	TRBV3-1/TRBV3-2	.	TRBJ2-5	CASSQDPGIQETQYF	TGTGCCAGCAGCCAAGACCCAGGTATCCAAGAGACCCAGTACTTC
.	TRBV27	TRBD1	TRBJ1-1	CASNLGTGRGTEAFF	TGTGCCAGCAATTTGGGGACAGGGAGAGGCACTGAAGCTTTCTTT
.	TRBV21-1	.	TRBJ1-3	CASEWRGLAGNTIYF	TGTGCCAGCGAATGGAGGGGGCTCGCTGGAAACACCATATATTTT
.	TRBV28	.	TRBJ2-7	CASSSFTGDEQYF	TGTGCCAGCAGTTCTTTCACGGGAGACGAGCAGTACTTC
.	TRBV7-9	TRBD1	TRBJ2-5	CASSLTGGRETQYF	TGTGCCAGCAGCTTAACAGGGGGCAGAGAGACCCAGTACTTC
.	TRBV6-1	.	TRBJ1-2	CASSELDGPSGYTF	TGTGCCAGCAGTGAACTTGACGGGCCTAGCGGCTACACCTTC
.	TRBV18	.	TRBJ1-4	CASSRQEATNEKLFF	TGTGCCAGCTCACGACAAGAAGCAACTAATGAAAAACTGTTTTTT
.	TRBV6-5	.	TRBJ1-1	CASSHGSEAFF	TGTGCCAGCAGTCACGGGTCTGAAGCTTTCTTT
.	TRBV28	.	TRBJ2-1	CASTRQSSYNEQFF	TGTGCCAGCACCAGGCAGAGCTCCTACAATGAGCAGTTCTTC
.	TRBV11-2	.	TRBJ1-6	CASSLMSASGAPLHF	TGTGCCAGCAGCTTAATGAGTGCATCGGGTGCACCCCTCCACTTT
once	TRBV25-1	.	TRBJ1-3	CASSAPGDSGNTIYF	TGTGCCAGCAGTGCCCCCGGGGACTCTGGAAACACCATATATTTT
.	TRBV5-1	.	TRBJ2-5	CASSFDTGLEETQYF	TGCGCCAGCAGCTTCGATACAGGGCTCGAAGAGACCCAGTACTTC
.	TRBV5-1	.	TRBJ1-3	CASSLTGSGNTIYF	TGCGCCAGCAGCCTGACAGGTTCTGGAAACACCATATATTTT
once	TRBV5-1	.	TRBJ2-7	CASSPTSNEQYF	TGCGCCAGCAGCCCGACTAGTAACGAGCAGTACTTC
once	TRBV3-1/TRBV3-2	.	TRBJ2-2	CASSQHSGFTGELFF	TGTGCCAGCAGCCAACACAGCGGGTTCACCGGGGAGCTGTTTTTT
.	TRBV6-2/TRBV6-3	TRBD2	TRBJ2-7	CASSYRGLGPLEQYF	TGTGCCAGCAGTTATAGGGGACTAGGTCCCCTCGAGCAGTACTTC
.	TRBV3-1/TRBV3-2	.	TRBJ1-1	CARPLGMNTEAFF	TGTGCCAGACCACTCGGGATGAACACTGAAGCTTTCTTT
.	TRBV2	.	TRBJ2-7	CASRPPAYEQYF	TGTGCCAGCAGGCCCCCGGCCTACGAGCAGTACTTC
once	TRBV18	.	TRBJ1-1	CASSLGLDTEAFF	TGTGCCAGCTCACTCGGGTTAGACACTGAAGCTTTCTTT
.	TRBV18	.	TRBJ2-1	CASSPPREGDEQFF	TGTGCCAGCTCACCACCAAGGGAGGGGGATGAGCAGTTCTTC